This T cell receptor (beta chain) was observed in a study of T cell responses to AZD1222 COVID-19 vaccine. Study findings and constraints: Clonal diversity was possibly underestimated; the donors were predominantly white British and more often female. Increases in Spike-specific TCR breadth and depth were seen after two AZD1222 doses. Regions 160-218 and 743-854 held dominance among vaccine-associated CD4 TCRs, which spanned spike.

Of note for this clone: Its antigen remains unknown.

Germline V lookup: CDR1 SGHRS, CDR2 YFSETQ. The CDR3 totals 14 residues. Trimming took off 0 bases at V and 2 bases at J, with 6 bases between the two ends. Assay: immunoSEQ multiplex PCR; the TCRdb copy retains only in-frame clones and omits some. The data contain 75,000 to 95,000 clones, roughly 84% of them singletons. The chain recombines TRBV5-1 with TRBJ1-3; D uncertain. This TCR was recovered from an adult in good health. The source was peripheral blood, collected on day 0 of AZD1222 vaccination. This CDR3 reads CASSLEGTGNTIYF. CDR3 coding DNA: TGCGCCAGCAGCTTGGAAGGGACTGGAAACACCATATATTTT.